Listed here are 24 T cell receptor beta chains from one sample, sequenced in a study of T cell changes during pregnancy in multiple sclerosis. Data came from immunoSEQ multiplex PCR; TCRdb stores just in-frame clones and leaves some out. This sample carries over 70,000 clones, 80% to 95% of them seen once, and the ten largest clones take 1.6%. The specimen comprised peripheral blood, sampled in the first trimester of pregnancy. All receptors come from a female donor in good health, enrolled as a control in a pregnancy study.

This rearrangement joins TRBV5-1 to TRBJ1-1, with 9 positions matching TRBD1. From germline, CDR1 is SGHRS and CDR2 YFSETQ. CDR3 size: 14 residues. V dropped 8 bases and J dropped 4; count of bases not matched to a gene: 9. The CDR3 DNA reads as TGCGCCAGTAGACCGGGACAGGGAAGCACTGAAGCTTTCTTT. It encodes CASRPGQGSTEAFF.

This clone was seen once. The rearrangement links TRBV14 to TRBJ1-1; 8 bases are a match to TRBD1. Unmatched junction bases numbered 11, after V lost 5 bases and J lost 3 bases. Germline assignment: CDR1 SGHDN and CDR2 FVKESK. This CDR3 is built from 16 residues. CDR3 residues: CASSLRGPRGHTEAFF. DNA for the CDR3: TGTGCCAGCAGCTTAAGAGGGCCCAGGGGGCACACTGAAGCTTTCTTT.

This rearrangement joins TRBV4-1 to TRBJ2-6; tentatively, D is TRBD2 (7 bases). Germline V gives CDR1 MGHRA, CDR2 YSYEKL. The length of the CDR3 is 20 residues. The V and J ends lost 1 base and 3 bases respectively, with 22 bases between them. The CDR3 coding sequence is TGCGCCAGCAGCCAAGTCTTAGGGAGGGGGGTAGGCCGTGGGGCCAACGTCCTGACTTTC. This gives the protein CASSQVLGRGVGRGANVLTF.

V usage is TRBV7-9 and J usage is TRBJ2-3, with D hard to call. V lost 1 base and J lost 5, with 7 bases in between. This CDR3 is 13 amino acids long. Germline V gives CDR1 SEHNR, CDR2 FQNEAQ (reference sequence). The CDR3 nucleotides are TGTGCCAGCAGCTTAGGCGCATTAGATACGCAGTATTTT. Encoded protein: CASSLGALDTQYF.

The chain joins TRBV25-1 to TRBJ2-7; 7 bases are shared with TRBD1. Germline assignment: CDR1 MGHDK and CDR2 SYGVNS. This CDR3 is 17 amino acids long. After removal of 2 bases from V and 4 bases from J, the junction contained 14 bases not matched to a gene. CDR3: CASSEPGSGTDRYEQYF. The CDR3 DNA follows: TGTGCCAGCAGTGAACCCGGTTCCGGGACAGATCGATACGAGCAGTACTTC.

The chain combines TRBV7-2 with TRBJ1-2; D is undetermined. This CDR3 is 14 amino acids long. CDR1 SGHTA and CDR2 FQGNSA come from the germline V gene. Trimming left V 0 bases short and J 4 bases short, with 9 bases between. In nucleotides, the CDR3 is TGTGCCAGCAGCTTAGCGAGGCTTCTCTATGGCTACACCTTC. It codes for CASSLARLLYGYTF.

V usage is TRBV7-9 and J usage is TRBJ2-3, with D maybe TRBD2 (6 bases). Germline V lookup: CDR1 SEHNR, CDR2 FQNEAQ (reference sequence). V was trimmed by 3 bases and J by 3 bases, leaving 13 bases between them. This CDR3 is built from 15 residues. CDR3 amino acids: CASSFPGVETDTQYF. The CDR3 bases are TGTGCCAGCAGCTTCCCGGGGGTCGAGACAGATACGCAGTATTTT.

The chain recombines TRBV27 with TRBJ1-1, with a tentative D call TRBD1 (5 bases). There are 13 residues in the CDR3. Per germline, CDR1 MNHEY and CDR2 SMNVEV (reference sequence). V was cut by 8 bases and J by 1 base, with 11 bases left in between. CDR3 sequence reads: CASGIGGNTEAFF. DNA for the CDR3: TGTGCCAGCGGCATCGGGGGGAACACTGAAGCTTTCTTT.

The chain uses TRBV25-1 and TRBJ2-3; TRBD1 matches 7 bases. The CDR3 runs 14 residues. The V and J ends lost 5 bases and 2 bases, in that order; junction bases with no gene match: 4. The germline gives CDR1 MGHDK, CDR2 SYGVNS. Here the CDR3 reads CASSWGTATDTQYF. The CDR3 DNA follows: TGTGCCAGCAGTTGGGGGACAGCCACAGATACGCAGTATTTT.

The CDR3 is CASSPRREAKNIQYF. In DNA form, the CDR3 reads TGTGCCAGCAGCCCCCGGCGGGAGGCCAAAAACATTCAGTACTTC. The chain uses TRBV11-2 and TRBJ2-4, with 7 positions matching TRBD2. This CDR3 has 15 amino acids. Germline V CDR1 and CDR2: SGHAT, FQNNGV. The V and J ends lost 5 bases and 1 base, in that order; junction bases with no gene match: 5.

The V and J genes are TRBV2 and TRBJ2-3, with 11 bases fitting TRBD2. Trimming took 7 bases from V and 6 from J; bases not matched to a gene: 3. The CDR3 sequence is 13 residues long. Germline V gene lookup returns CDR1 SNHLY and CDR2 FYNNEI. The DNA for the CDR3 is TGTGCCAGCACTAGCGGGAGGTCGGATACGCAGTATTTT. Protein product: CASTSGRSDTQYF.

The chain has TRBV28 and TRBJ2-7; the match to TRBD1 covers 7 bases. The germline CDR1 and CDR2 sequences are MDHEN and SYDVKM. The V segment lost 6 bases and the J segment 2 bases; nucleotides outside the gene matches: 10. The CDR3 extends over 15 amino acids. This CDR3 is CASSPPGQTTYEQYF. The CDR3 nucleotides are TGTGCCAGCAGCCCCCCGGGACAGACCACCTACGAGCAGTACTTC.

The J gene is TRBJ2-4, the V gene TRBV6-4; 8 bases line up with TRBD2. Germline V gene lookup returns CDR1 MRHNA and CDR2 SNTAGT. The junction had 20 bases not matched to a gene; V was cut back by 10 bases and J by 3 bases. There are 18 residues in the CDR3. CDR3 in DNA: TGTGCCATGGACCCGGCGGGGGGCGGGAGCGCTGTCAAAAACATTCAGTACTTC. Residues: CAMDPAGGGSAVKNIQYF.

This chain joins TRBV18 and TRBJ2-1, with 7 bases that match TRBD2. In germline, CDR1 is KGHSH, CDR2 LQKENI. V lost 1 base, J lost 9 bases, and 6 bases stayed unmatched. CDR3 size: 14 residues. The CDR3 protein is CASSPRSWGGEQFF. CDR3 nucleotide sequence: TGTGCCAGCTCACCACGTTCCTGGGGGGGTGAGCAGTTCTTC. Supplemented by reference TRBV18 and TRBJ2-1, the full variable domain reads NAGVMQNPRHLVRRRGQEARLRCSPMKGHSHVYWYRQLPEEGLKFMVYLQKENIIDESGMPKERFSAEFPKEGPSILRIQQVVRGDSAAYFCASSPRSWGGEQFFGPGTRLTVL.

The chain recombines TRBV7-8 with TRBJ2-5, with D perhaps matching TRBD1 (6 bases). This CDR3 has 14 amino acids. Trimming shortened V by 4 bases and J by 6 bases, and 15 bases separated the two germline ends. Germline CDR1 SGHVS, CDR2 FQNEAQ. CDR3 protein: CASSYRVGMKTQYF. Written as DNA, the CDR3 is TGTGCCAGCAGCTACAGGGTTGGGATGAAGACCCAGTACTTC. Drawing the rest from reference TRBV7-8 and TRBJ2-5, the complete variable domain is GAGVSQSPRYKVAKRGQDVALRCDPISGHVSLFWYQQALGQGPEFLTYFQNEAQLDKSGLPSDRFFAERPEGSVSTLKIQRTQQEDSAVYLCASSYRVGMKTQYFGPGTRLLVL.

The chain joins TRBV7-2 to TRBJ1-3, with TRBD1 identical over 7 bases. V gave up 5 bases and J gave up 6 bases; unmatched junction bases: 10. This CDR3 comprises 15 residues. Per the germline V gene, CDR1 is SGHTA and CDR2 is FQGNSA. The CDR3 DNA follows: TGTGCCAGCAGCCTACCCCGGCAGGGGGTAAACACCATATATTTT. Protein product: CASSLPRQGVNTIYF.

The rearrangement uses TRBV6-5 and TRBJ1-1; D is perhaps TRBD1 (5 bases). V was clipped by 2 bases and J by 3 bases, with 10 bases between them. Germline CDR1 and CDR2: MNHEY and SVGAGI. The CDR3 contains 14 residues. CDR3 in amino acids: CASSYGPGDTEAFF. Written as DNA, the CDR3 is TGTGCCAGCAGTTACGGGCCGGGGGACACTGAAGCTTTCTTT.

The CDR3 sequence is CASSPYSGVEQYF. The CDR3 DNA reads TGTGCCAGCTCACCATATTCGGGGGTGGAGCAGTACTTC. This rearrangement joins TRBV18 to TRBJ2-7; D is possibly TRBD2 (6 bases). This CDR3 contains 13 residues. V was clipped by 2 bases and J by 7 bases, with 12 bases between them. Germline CDR1 KGHSH, CDR2 LQKENI.

This clone was counted a single time. V is TRBV4-1 and J is TRBJ2-7, with D tentatively TRBD2 (5 bases). This CDR3 is 15 amino acids long. Trimming pared 0 bases from V and 0 bases from J, leaving 9 bases between. Per the germline V gene, CDR1 is MGHRA and CDR2 is YSYEKL. For the CDR3, the DNA is TGCGCCAGCAGCCAAGAGCCGGAGGTCTCCTACGAGCAGTACTTC. It yields the protein CASSQEPEVSYEQYF.

The J gene is TRBJ2-7, the V gene TRBV2; TRBD1 aligns across 8 bases. V lost 3 bases to trimming and J lost 2 bases; unmatched junction nucleotides: 9. Germline CDR1 SNHLY, CDR2 FYNNEI. The CDR3 is 16 amino acids. CDR3 loop: CASSDHWDRQTYEQYF. Here the CDR3 DNA reads TGTGCCAGCAGTGACCATTGGGACAGGCAAACCTACGAGCAGTACTTC. Using reference TRBV2 and TRBJ2-7 for the parts outside the CDR3, the full variable domain is EPEVTQTPSHQVTQMGQEVILRCVPISNHLYFYWYRQILGQKVEFLVSFYNNEISEKSEIFDDQFSVERPDGSNFTLKIRSTKLEDSAMYFCASSDHWDRQTYEQYFGPGTRLTVT.

The J gene is TRBJ1-3, the V gene TRBV6-5, with a tentative D call TRBD1 (5 bases). Germline loops: CDR1 MNHEY, CDR2 SVGAGI. The V end was cut by 6 bases, the J end by 2 bases, with 11 bases between. This CDR3 is built from 14 residues. The CDR3 nucleotides read TGTGCCAGCAGCCTGGGGACTGCTGGAAACACCATATATTTT. Translation gives CASSLGTAGNTIYF.

The J gene is TRBJ2-5, the V gene TRBV6-1; 10 bases are shared with TRBD2. Germline trimming cut 0 bases from V and 5 bases from J; bases unmatched to any gene: 9. Germline CDR1 reads MNHNS; CDR2 reads SASEGT. CDR3 length equals 17 residues. CDR3 sequence reads: CASSEAQELAGSETQYF. Written as DNA, the CDR3 is TGTGCCAGCAGTGAAGCGCAAGAACTAGCGGGATCGGAGACCCAGTACTTC.

This chain joins TRBV28 and TRBJ1-3; 9 bases fit TRBD1. Germline V gene lookup returns CDR1 MDHEN and CDR2 SYDVKM. There are 16 residues in the CDR3. The junction had 8 bases not matched to a gene; V was cut back by 6 bases and J by 2 bases. The CDR3 loop reads CASSLTGTGTGNTIYF. In nucleotides, the CDR3 is TGTGCCAGCAGCCTCACCGGGACAGGGACTGGAAACACCATATATTTT.

This chain uses TRBV7-8 with TRBJ2-5; TRBD2 might be the D (5 bases). Germline CDR1 reads SGHVS; CDR2 reads FQNEAQ. The germline V and J ends were trimmed by 5 bases and 2 bases, with 12 bases remaining between them. CDR3 length equals 14 residues. DNA of the CDR3: TGTGCCAGCAGCCCCCGAGCGGTTCAAGAGACCCAGTACTTC. Translation: CASSPRAVQETQYF.